What follows is one TCR beta chain and its context. The sample belongs to a study of blood T cell repertoires in COVID-19. Clones were read by immunoSEQ multiplex PCR, and TCRdb kept only the in-frame ones, dropping some. The sample carries 100,000 to 150,000 clones, about 80% recorded once. J gave up 2 bases and V 6 bases, and 7 bases lay outside the gene matches. The CDR3 sequence is 16 residues long. Germline CDR1 is KGHDR and CDR2 is SFDVKD. This sequence originates from a woman aged 45-59 years with acute or convalescent COVID-19. The J gene is TRBJ2-2, the V gene TRBV24-1; 8 bases fit TRBD2. The sample was peripheral blood. For the CDR3, the DNA is TGTGCCACCAGTCCGGGGGGGTCCCCCAACACCGGGGAGCTGTTTTTT. Translating gives CATSPGGSPNTGELFF.